Shown below are 22 T cell receptor beta chains from a single sample sequenced in a study of blood T cell repertoires in COVID-19. The repertoire was sequenced with immunoSEQ multiplex PCR; TCRdb's copy has only in-frame clones and lacks some. The sample contains 400,000 or so clones, roughly 87% of which appear only once. The material sequenced was PBMCs or T cells enriched from blood (not recorded which). Receptor source: a man between 18 and 29 years old who had recovered from COVID-19.

As to this clone: Distinct nucleotide sequences in the sample also encode this CDR3. V and J are TRBV3-1 (or the pseudogene TRBV3-2) and TRBJ1-5; D unclear. V was shortened by 1 base and J by 4 bases, with 5 bases between the two germline ends. This CDR3 region has 13 residues. Looked up from germline, CDR1 is LGHDT and CDR2 is YNNKEL (reference sequence). This chain's CDR3 is CASSQGLNQPQHF. The CDR3, as DNA: TGTGCCAGCAGCCAAGGTCTGAATCAGCCCCAGCATTTT.

This chain uses TRBV14 with TRBJ1-2; no definite D call. Trimming took 0 bases from V and 4 from J, leaving 15 bases between them. The CDR3 contains 16 residues. Germline CDR1 is SGHDN and CDR2 is FVKESK. The CDR3 bases are TGTGCCAGCAGCCAAGAGGGAGGGAAATCTTTCTATGGCTACACCTTC. This sequence encodes CASSQEGGKSFYGYTF.

This CDR3 reads CASSLAAGPYGYTF. Here the CDR3 DNA reads TGTGCCAGCAGCTTAGCGGCAGGGCCCTATGGCTACACCTTC. The chain uses TRBV11-2 and TRBJ1-2; possibly TRBD1 for D (5 bases). V lost 1 base and J 4 bases, leaving 10 bases between the germline ends. The CDR3 is 14 residues long. The germline V gene has CDR1 SGHAT and CDR2 FQNNGV.

The gene calls are TRBV18 and TRBJ1-3, with no clear D. Germline V gives CDR1 KGHSH, CDR2 LQKENI. CDR3 size: 14 residues. V was shortened by 3 bases and J by 6 bases, with 12 bases between the two germline ends. The CDR3 sequence: CASSPGRDVNTIYF. The CDR3 DNA reads TGTGCCAGCTCACCGGGGAGGGATGTAAACACCATATATTTT.

The V and J genes are TRBV7-9 and TRBJ2-7; no definite D call. The germline V and J ends were trimmed by 4 bases and 6 bases, with 16 bases remaining between them. In germline, CDR1 is SEHNR, CDR2 FQNEAQ (reference sequence). This CDR3 is 14 amino acids long. The CDR3 DNA follows: TGTGCCAGCAGCTCGTCGGGTTCCAGCTCCGAGCAGTACTTC. This translates into CASSSSGSSSEQYF.

The gene calls are TRBV3-1 (or the pseudogene TRBV3-2) and TRBJ2-3; D is uncertain. Trimming removed 1 base from V and 6 bases from J, with 8 bases in between. CDR1 and CDR2 (germline): LGHDT, YNNKEL (reference sequence). This CDR3 contains 13 residues. The DNA of the CDR3 is TGTGCCAGCAGCCAAGGCGGCAAGGATACGCAGTATTTT. Protein sequence: CASSQGGKDTQYF.

This CDR3 is CASSRQGATYNEQFF. The CDR3 nucleotides are TGTGCCAGCAGCAGACAGGGGGCCACCTACAATGAGCAGTTCTTC. V usage is TRBV11-2 and J usage is TRBJ2-1, with TRBD1 matching 10 bases. The germline V gene has CDR1 SGHAT and CDR2 FQNNGV. J gave up 2 bases and V 5 bases, and 3 bases lay outside the gene matches. The CDR3 loop spans 15 amino acids.

This clone was recorded only once. The V gene is TRBV27, the J gene TRBJ1-2; D may be TRBD1 (6 bases). This CDR3 is built from 16 residues. Germline CDR1 is MNHEY and CDR2 is SMNVEV (reference sequence). Deletions cut 2 bases from V and 3 bases from J, with 16 bases between. In DNA form, the CDR3 reads TGTGCCAGCAGTTTAAGTGGGACACGTTTACACTATGGCTACACCTTC. Translation: CASSLSGTRLHYGYTF.

The genes are TRBV3-1 (or the pseudogene TRBV3-2) and TRBJ1-6, with D perhaps TRBD1 (6 bases). Trimming pared 1 base from V and 9 bases from J, leaving 10 bases between. Germline CDR1 is LGHDT and CDR2 is YNNKEL (reference sequence). CDR3 length equals 14 residues. This CDR3 reads CASSQAQGGSPLHF. CDR3 in DNA: TGTGCCAGCAGCCAAGCACAGGGTGGTTCACCCCTCCACTTT.

This clone was picked up one time. The chain employs TRBV6-5 and TRBJ1-5, with D possibly being TRBD1 (5 bases). This CDR3 region has 15 residues. The V gene lost 2 bases and the J gene lost 2 bases, with 10 bases spanning the gap. CDR1 MNHEY and CDR2 SVGAGI come from the germline V gene. The CDR3 is CASSYLGLGNQPQHF. The DNA for the CDR3 is TGTGCCAGCAGTTACCTGGGACTGGGCAATCAGCCCCAGCATTTT.

The V and J genes are TRBV21-1 and TRBJ2-1; the table names TRBD2, a call not compared with the DNA. TRBV21-1 is an annotated pseudogene. The CDR3 totals 11 residues. Written as DNA, the CDR3 is TGTGCCAGCCGGGGGGCAACGGTGCAGTTCTTC. Protein: CASRGATVQFF.

The chain combines TRBV5-4 with TRBJ2-3; possible D gene TRBD1, 6 bases. Germline CDR1 and CDR2: SGHNT and YYREEE (reference sequence). V was shortened by 2 bases and J by 3 bases, with 10 bases between the two germline ends. The CDR3 is 14 amino acids. Written as DNA, the CDR3 is TGTGCCAGCAGCTTTCACAGGGAAACAGATACGCAGTATTTT. Amino acids: CASSFHRETDTQYF.

This rearrangement joins TRBV7-3 to TRBJ1-3, with D possibly being TRBD1 (6 bases). CDR1 is SGHTA and CDR2 is FQGTGA in the germline V gene. This CDR3 has 15 residues. Trimming removed 5 bases from V and 2 bases from J, with 13 bases in between. CDR3 protein: CASSLRGQTGNTIYF. CDR3 nucleotides: TGTGCCAGCAGCCTCCGAGGACAGACTGGAAACACCATATATTTT.

This clone was observed a single time. The V call is TRBV5-4, the J call TRBJ1-3, with a tentative D call TRBD1 (5 bases). This CDR3 contains 14 residues. Germline V gene data show CDR1 as SGHNT and CDR2 as YYREEE (reference sequence). The V end was cut by 4 bases, the J end by 7 bases, with 15 bases between. For the CDR3, the DNA is TGTGCCAGCAGCCTGGAAGGGGTAGGCAACACCATATATTTT. It translates to CASSLEGVGNTIYF. The full variable domain, rest sourced from reference TRBV5-4 and TRBJ1-3, is ETGVTQSPTHLIKTRGQQVTLRCSSQSGHNTVSWYQQALGQGPQFIFQYYREEENGRGNFPPRFSGLQFPNYSSELNVNALELDDSALYLCASSLEGVGNTIYFGEGSWLTVV.

The chain employs TRBV9 and TRBJ2-1; D might be TRBD2 (6 bases). CDR1 and CDR2 (germline): SGDLS, YYNGEE. Trimming took 7 bases from V and 5 from J, leaving 10 bases between them. The CDR3 totals 12 residues. The CDR3 nucleotides read TGTGCCAGCGGGGGGAGGAACAATGAGCAGTTCTTC. This codes for CASGGRNNEQFF.

This sequence joins TRBV3-1 (or the pseudogene TRBV3-2) and TRBJ2-1, with TRBD1 matching 10 bases. V lost 6 bases, J lost 2 bases, and 7 bases stayed unmatched. The CDR3 runs 16 residues. Germline V lookup: CDR1 LGHDT, CDR2 YNNKEL (reference sequence). CDR3 residues: CASSPRTGGPYNEQFF. The CDR3 nucleotides are TGTGCCAGCAGTCCCAGGACAGGGGGGCCCTACAATGAGCAGTTCTTC.

This clone was seen once. The chain has TRBV3-1 (or the pseudogene TRBV3-2) and TRBJ1-2; perhaps TRBD1 as D (6 bases). This CDR3 has 16 residues. Germline loops: CDR1 LGHDT, CDR2 YNNKEL (reference sequence). Trimming shortened V by 1 base and J by 2 bases, and 14 bases separated the two germline ends. DNA of the CDR3: TGTGCCAGCAGCCAAGCCTCAGGGGTTGGGAACTATGGCTACACCTTC. As protein: CASSQASGVGNYGYTF.

This chain uses TRBV6-4 with TRBJ2-1, with TRBD2 matching over 7 bases. The CDR3 spans 16 residues. V lost 4 bases to trimming and J lost 3 bases; unmatched junction nucleotides: 9. From germline, CDR1 is MRHNA and CDR2 SNTAGT. The CDR3 here is CASSASFGGGYNEQFF. For the CDR3, the DNA is TGTGCCAGCAGTGCCTCCTTTGGCGGGGGCTACAATGAGCAGTTCTTC.

The V gene is TRBV7-2, the J gene TRBJ1-2; D gene unclear. CDR3 length equals 15 residues. Trimming removed 4 bases at V and 4 bases at J, with 16 bases between. CDR1 SGHTA and CDR2 FQGNSA come from the germline V gene. CDR3 loop: CASSSAQPTVYGYTF. CDR3 nucleotide sequence: TGTGCCAGCAGCTCCGCCCAGCCTACAGTCTATGGCTACACCTTC.

The V gene is TRBV19, the J gene TRBJ2-7, with D possibly TRBD2 on 6 matching bases. In germline, CDR1 is LNHDA, CDR2 SQIVND (reference sequence). The CDR3 length is 15 residues. V lost 4 bases to trimming and J lost 0 bases, with 13 bases between them. As DNA, the CDR3 is TGTGCCAGTAGTACGACTCCCGGGGGCTCCTACGAGCAGTACTTC. The encoded protein is CASSTTPGGSYEQYF.

The chain employs TRBV7-9 and TRBJ1-4, with TRBD1 identical over 8 bases. Germline values: CDR1 SEHNR, CDR2 FQNEAQ (reference sequence). Unmatched junction bases numbered 9, after V lost 3 bases and J lost 3 bases. The CDR3 spans 17 residues. The CDR3 nucleotides are TGTGCCAGCAGCTTCAGGACAGGGAACACGGCTAATGAAAAACTGTTTTTT. Protein: CASSFRTGNTANEKLFF.

This clone was seen a few times. V and J are TRBV11-2 and TRBJ2-7; weak D call: TRBD1 (6 bases). The V and J ends lost 1 base and 3 bases respectively, with 10 bases between them. The CDR3 has 14 residues. Germline CDR1 SGHAT, CDR2 FQNNGV. The CDR3 protein is CASSLGGGHYEQYF. CDR3 in DNA: TGTGCCAGCAGCTTAGGTGGGGGCCACTACGAGCAGTACTTC.